This T cell receptor (beta chain) was sequenced during a study of T cell responses to AZD1222 COVID-19 vaccine. Findings and limits, study-wide: An increase in Spike-specific TCR breadth and depth was observed after two AZD1222 doses. Spike was spanned by vaccine-associated CD4 TCRs, with dominance at 160-218 and 743-854.

V shed 0 bases, J shed 3 bases, and the junction held 1 base outside the gene matches. Looked up from germline, CDR1 is SGHRS and CDR2 is YFSETQ. The CDR3 sequence is 14 residues long. Notes on this clone: Its antigen remains unknown.

The data were produced by immunoSEQ multiplex PCR, yet TCRdb's version contains in-frame clones alone and is incomplete. The sample has 110,000 or so clones, more than 85% seen once. Investigators merged groups given second doses at roughly 4 or roughly 12 weeks. This receptor was identified in an adult who received the AZD1222 COVID-19 vaccine. The material sequenced was peripheral blood, taken 28 days after the second AZD1222 dose. The chain employs TRBV5-1 and TRBJ2-7, with 9 bases fitting TRBD1. Written as DNA, the CDR3 is TGCGCCAGCAGCTTGGACAGGGGGCACTACGAGCAGTACTTC. Translation: CASSLDRGHYEQYF.